Here is one T cell receptor beta chain with its context. Its antigen is not identified. The record originates from a study of cytomegalovirus exposure and HLA in healthy donors. This CDR3 has 16 amino acids. Trimming at V came to 3 bases and at J to 8 bases, leaving 6 bases not matched to a gene. Germline assignment: CDR1 MNHEY and CDR2 SMNVEV (reference sequence). Profiling relied on immunoSEQ multiplex PCR, and the TCRdb table lists in-frame clones only, not all of them. The sample has 150,000 or so clones; just over 85% are singletons. Study observations and caveats: Cytomegalovirus status was reportedly diagnosed by the classifier with high specificity and sensitivity. A few CMV-associated chains proved CMV antigen-specific in vitro.

Donors came from a validation cohort of 90 to 150 subjects, distinct from the first 666-subject cohort. The specimen was PBMCs. This receptor was taken from a human donor in good health. The chain recombines TRBV27 with TRBJ2-4, with TRBD2 identical over 14 bases. Written as DNA, the CDR3 is TGTGCCAGCAGTTTTTTAGGACTAGCGGGAGGAGACATTCAGTACTTC. This codes for CASSFLGLAGGDIQYF.